This TCR beta chain was sequenced for a study of tumor-infiltrating lymphocytes in primary liver carcinoma. The wider study: There were roughly 3.5 to 8 million productive TCRbeta reads per sample, a yield similar across tissue types.

Investigators took RNA and DNA out together from 20-30 mg of unsorted bulk tissue. Resection treated the patients' primary liver carcinoma. HBV chronically infected the treatment-naive patients. Study-level points and caveats: Tumor-adjacent and tumor-blood pairs shared less of their repertoires than tumor region pairs shared.

This clonotype is labeled medium-sized. Its antigen is undetermined. Between the trimmed V and J ends, which lost 6 bases and 4 bases, there was a span of 18 bases. This CDR3 region has 15 residues. From germline, CDR1 is SGHAT and CDR2 FQNNGV. The input was around 530 ng total RNA; TCR beta cDNA was made from it with a constant-region primer. Amplification in three nested multiplex PCR rounds with slightly modified ARM-PCR gave rise to TCR beta libraries. For 10 cycles apiece, the opening two PCR rounds ran with TRBV1-TRBV30 forward primers and a C-beta reverse primer. MiXCR, applied by TCRdb to the multiplex PCR reads, yields one record per CDR3 protein. Found here are about 120,000 distinct CDR3 sequences, 55% to 70% of them singletons; the top ten hold about 8%.

This sequence joins TRBV11-2 and TRBJ2-5; D gene ambiguous. The sequence was obtained from a woman aged 60-75 years with primary liver carcinoma and hepatitis B virus infection. The sample was tumor-adjacent normal liver tissue. DNA for the CDR3: TGTGCCAGCAGTACCCTGGGATTCGCAGGAGAGACCCAGTACTTC. As protein: CASSTLGFAGETQYF.